This TCR beta chain was captured by sequencing in a study of shared clonotypes between healthy human individuals. At the level of the study: Two women and a few men aged 18 to 49 made up the donors.

The protocol was immunoSEQ multiplex PCR, while the TCRdb copy is restricted to in-frame clones and leaves out a portion. The table lists around 1.6 million clones, approximately 98% of them singletons. The CDR3 extends over 14 amino acids. Per germline, CDR1 SGHAT and CDR2 FQNNGV. With 5 bases clipped from V and 7 bases from J, the junction kept 8 bases outside the gene matches. Sequencing was performed on naive CD4+ T cells sorted from blood. Subset meaning: CD45RA+ positively selected. The TCR sequence derives from a young man in good health. This sequence joins TRBV11-2 and TRBJ2-1, with 7 bases identical to TRBD2. CDR3: CASSGLVGGNEQFF. DNA of the CDR3: TGTGCCAGCAGCGGGCTCGTGGGAGGGAATGAGCAGTTCTTC. Variable domain in full (rest from reference TRBV11-2 and TRBJ2-1): EAGVAQSPRYKIIEKRQSVAFWCNPISGHATLYWYQQILGQGPKLLIQFQNNGVVDDSQLPKDRFSAERLKGVDSTLKIQPAKLEDSAVYLCASSGLVGGNEQFFGPGTRLTVL.